The entry that follows covers one T cell receptor beta chain sequence. The source of the sample is a study of T cell clones after liver transplantation. The table came from immunoSEQ multiplex PCR; TCRdb's copy has only in-frame clones and leaves some out. The sample has some 80,000 clones; under 90% are singletons. CDR1 is MDHEN, CDR2 SYDVKM, per germline. The CDR3 covers 14 residues. The V segment lost 11 bases and the J segment 3 bases; nucleotides outside the gene matches: 13. Sequencing was performed on CD4+ T cells from blood, taken less than 50 months after liver transplant. This chain links TRBV28 with TRBJ2-7; 7 bases line up with TRBD1. The source is a human patient who received a liver transplant. The graft donor may account for some of the T cells. The CDR3 sequence is CASSGYRGLYEQYF. CDR3 coding DNA: TGTGCCTCTAGTGGTTACAGGGGCCTCTACGAGCAGTACTTC.